This T cell receptor (beta chain) originates from a study of control samples from healthy donors and cancer patients. Profiling relied on immunoSEQ multiplex PCR, and the TCRdb table lists in-frame clones only, not all of them. The sample has fewer than 300,000 clones; about 80% are singletons. Germline V gene data show CDR1 as MNHEY and CDR2 as SMNVEV (reference sequence). The V end lost 4 bases, the J end lost 4 bases, and 10 bases lay between the germline ends. CDR3 length: 13 residues. The sample was PBMCs. The TCR was taken from a woman aged 55 to 70 with lung cancer. This chain connects TRBV27 to TRBJ1-2; unclear D gene. The CDR3 DNA sequence: TGTGCCAGCAGTTCTATGACGGGCTATGGCTACACCTTC. This gives the protein CASSSMTGYGYTF.